Listed here is a single TCR beta chain. This sample stems from a study of blood T cell repertoires in COVID-19. Looking at the study overall: COVID-19 samples collected from the United States, Italy and Spain covered acute and convalescent phases. Nucleic acid was either cDNA or gDNA, and it came from T cells, B-cell-depleted T cells, or PBMCs.

In the original analysis: Amplifying reference gene primers gave estimates of nucleated cell counts. The table came from immunoSEQ multiplex PCR; TCRdb's copy has only in-frame clones and leaves some out. V and J calls and clone size are as listed in that table; D and trimming were resolved from the DNA. The profile shows tens of thousands of clones, 82% of them singletons. Trimming removed 4 bases from V and 6 bases from J, with 19 bases in between. Germline V CDR1 and CDR2: SEHNR, FQNEAQ (reference sequence). This CDR3 is 15 amino acids long. The genes are TRBV7-9 and TRBJ2-7; maybe TRBD2 (7 bases). Sample: peripheral blood. This TCR derives from a human donor in a cohort sampled during active COVID-19. The CDR3 bases are TGTGCCAGCAGCTCGCGGGTAGGGGGGGCAAGCGAGCAGTACTTC. This translates into CASSSRVGGASEQYF.